These 29 T cell receptor beta chains were all obtained from the same sample, sequenced in a study of CD8 T cells in ankylosing spondylitis. TCRdb redid the calling of the 5' RACE reads with MiXCR, one entry per CDR3 protein. The sample comprises 350,000 to 450,000 distinct CDR3 sequences, approximately 20% of which are singletons, and around 13% rests with the top ten. Sequenced sample: blood, either unsorted or a sorted T cell fraction (not recorded which). These receptors were obtained from a male donor with ankylosing spondylitis or in good health (not recorded which).

This clonotype appeared once. This chain uses TRBV2 with TRBJ1-1; 8 bases line up with TRBD1. CDR3 length: 13 amino acids. V lost 7 bases to trimming and J lost 9 bases; unmatched junction nucleotides: 10. Germline CDR1 is SNHLY and CDR2 is FYNNEI. CDR3 sequence (DNA): TGTGCCAGCATAGGCAGGGGGCAGGGGAAAGCTTTCTTT. It encodes CASIGRGQGKAFF.

This rearrangement joins TRBV12-3 or TRBV12-4 to TRBJ2-2, with 7 bases identical to TRBD2. This CDR3 region has 16 residues. The V segment lost 2 bases and the J segment 0 bases; nucleotides outside the gene matches: 3. CDR3 DNA: TGTGCCAGCAGTTTAAGCGGGACGCCGAACACCGGGGAGCTGTTTTTT. Translation gives CASSLSGTPNTGELFF.

This clonotype was observed many times. The chain joins TRBV7-8 to TRBJ1-1; possibly TRBD1 for D (5 bases). Trimming left V 5 bases short and J 4 bases short, with 14 bases between. The CDR3 runs to 14 residues. Germline CDR1 and CDR2: SGHVS and FQNEAQ. CDR3 nucleotide sequence: TGTGCCAGCAGCCTCGGGGGTATGACCACTGAAGCTTTCTTT. This gives the protein CASSLGGMTTEAFF.

This clonotype was seen once. The chain is built from TRBV7-8 and TRBJ1-2, with D tentatively TRBD1 (5 bases). The ends were cut back, 1 base at V and 8 bases at J, with 17 bases in the middle. Germline CDR1 is SGHVS and CDR2 is FQNEAQ. The CDR3 sequence is 15 residues long. The CDR3 protein is CASSLVVRAFRGYTF. CDR3 nucleotides: TGTGCCAGCAGCTTAGTAGTCAGGGCGTTTAGAGGCTACACCTTC.

V is TRBV27 and J is TRBJ2-7; 7 nucleotides match TRBD1. CDR3 size: 14 residues. Germline V gene data show CDR1 as MNHEY and CDR2 as SMNVEV (reference sequence). Losses at the gene ends were 2 bases for V and 5 bases for J; bases not matched to a gene: 6. CDR3 region: CASSLQTGYHEQYF. The CDR3 DNA reads TGTGCCAGCAGTTTACAGACAGGGTACCACGAGCAGTACTTC.

The rearrangement uses TRBV5-1 and TRBJ1-1; D is undetermined. The CDR3 length is 15 residues. CDR1 and CDR2 (germline): SGHRS, YFSETQ. V was pared by 4 bases and J by 4 bases, with 17 bases between. The CDR3 bases are TGCGCCAGCAGCGAAGGAGAGAGTTCGGGCACTGAAGCTTTCTTT. This translates into CASSEGESSGTEAFF.

This clonotype was seen repeatedly, ten times or more. The chain is built from TRBV12-3 or TRBV12-4 and TRBJ1-6, with D perhaps TRBD1 (5 bases). The CDR3 spans 16 residues. V lost 2 bases and J lost 0, with 8 bases in between. CDR3 DNA sequence: TGTGCCAGCAGTTTAACAGGCAGCTCCTATAATTCACCCCTCCACTTT. Encoded protein: CASSLTGSSYNSPLHF.

This clonotype turned up a few times. The V call is TRBV19, the J call TRBJ1-4, with D hard to call. The CDR3 consists of 16 residues. Between the trimmed V and J ends, which lost 9 bases and 8 bases, there was a span of 25 bases. Germline CDR1 is LNHDA and CDR2 is SQIVND (reference sequence). The CDR3 loop is CASQYPSWISSEKLFF. Written as DNA, the CDR3 is TGTGCCAGCCAGTACCCCTCCTGGATAAGTAGCGAAAAACTGTTTTTT.

This clonotype appeared many times. V is TRBV12-3 or TRBV12-4 and J is TRBJ2-4, with D tentatively TRBD1 (6 bases). The CDR3 is 20 residues long. Between the trimmed V and J ends, which lost 5 bases and 1 base, there was a span of 27 bases. CDR3 DNA: TGTGCCAGCAGTGAACCAGGGGTAGGCGCATTCTCCCCGGCCAAAAACATTCAGTACTTC. Encoded protein: CASSEPGVGAFSPAKNIQYF.

V usage is TRBV20-1 and J usage is TRBJ2-7, with 7 bases lining up with TRBD1. V lost 6 bases and J lost 6; bases outside the gene matches: 14. CDR3 length: 14 amino acids. Germline V gene lookup returns CDR1 DFQATT and CDR2 SNEGSKA (reference sequence). The CDR3 sequence is CSAPKPRGLIEQYF. The CDR3 region has the DNA TGCAGTGCCCCAAAGCCCAGGGGGTTAATCGAGCAGTACTTC.

This clonotype was found a few times. The V and J genes are TRBV18 and TRBJ2-2; a weak D match, TRBD1 (5 bases). V shed 0 bases and J shed 9 bases, with 11 bases lying between them. The CDR3 totals 14 residues. Germline values: CDR1 KGHSH, CDR2 LQKENI. CDR3 amino acids: CASSPPIGARELFF. CDR3 sequence (DNA): TGTGCCAGCTCACCACCGATAGGGGCCCGGGAGCTGTTTTTT.

The sample holds a few counts of this clonotype. The genes are TRBV29-1 and TRBJ2-3, with D tentatively TRBD1 (6 bases). The CDR3 has 16 amino acids. Germline V CDR1 and CDR2: SQVTM, ANQGSEA. V lost 0 bases and J 0 bases, leaving 13 bases between the germline ends. CDR3 DNA sequence: TGCAGCGTTGAAGATGCAGGGGATTGGAGCACAGATACGCAGTATTTT. Translating gives CSVEDAGDWSTDTQYF.

The chain combines TRBV12-3 or TRBV12-4 with TRBJ2-3, with D unclear. V was cut by 7 bases and J by 5 bases, with 7 bases left in between. The CDR3 covers 11 residues. CDR3 nucleotide sequence: TGTGCCAGCACCACGGGAGATACGCAGTATTTT. Protein product: CASTTGDTQYF.

This clonotype was observed a handful of times. This chain links TRBV6-5 with TRBJ2-1; perhaps TRBD1 as D (5 bases). V gave up 2 bases and J gave up 8 bases, with 19 bases separating them. The length of the CDR3 is 16 residues. Germline V CDR1 and CDR2: MNHEY, SVGAGI. The chain's CDR3 is CASSYPHPQGGHEQFF. CDR3 coding DNA: TGTGCCAGCAGTTACCCGCACCCGCAGGGCGGCCATGAGCAGTTCTTC.

In DNA, the CDR3 is TGTGCCAGCAGCCCCCCCTCCGGGGCGGGGGAGACCCAGTACTTC. This gives the protein CASSPPSGAGETQYF. The V and J genes are TRBV7-8 and TRBJ2-5; D might be TRBD2 (6 bases). Germline V gene lookup returns CDR1 SGHVS and CDR2 FQNEAQ. V was trimmed by 5 bases and J by 5 bases, leaving 18 bases between them. This CDR3 contains 15 residues.

The rearrangement links TRBV12-3 or TRBV12-4 to TRBJ1-5, with 7 bases lining up with TRBD1. V was pared by 6 bases and J by 4 bases, with 6 bases of the junction left unmatched. This CDR3 contains 14 residues. The CDR3 DNA reads as TGTGCCAGCAGCCTGGGACAGAGGAATCAGCCCCAGCATTTT. Translated: CASSLGQRNQPQHF.

This chain links TRBV12-3 or TRBV12-4 with TRBJ2-1, with TRBD1 matching over 11 bases. With 6 bases clipped from V and 2 bases from J, the junction kept 6 bases outside the gene matches. This CDR3 region has 16 residues. CDR3 nucleotides: TGTGCCAGCAGGCCCCGGGGACAGGGGGCCTACAATGAGCAGTTCTTC. Protein: CASRPRGQGAYNEQFF.

In its sample, this clonotype was seen a few times. V gene TRBV30 combines with J gene TRBJ2-6; D gene unclear. This CDR3 contains 14 residues. Germline V CDR1 and CDR2: GTSNPN, SVGIG (reference sequence). V was pared by 5 bases and J by 1 base, with 9 bases between. In DNA form, the CDR3 reads TGTGCCTGGGAAGCACTATCTGGGGCCAACGTCCTGACTTTC. As protein: CAWEALSGANVLTF.

The gene calls are TRBV3-1 and TRBJ2-1; 7 positions match TRBD1. CDR1 and CDR2 (germline): LGHDT, YNNKEL (reference sequence). The CDR3 length is 16 residues. V dropped 4 bases and J dropped 9; count of bases not matched to a gene: 15. The CDR3 reads CASSLPTGSIYGEQFF. The DNA of the CDR3 is TGTGCCAGCAGCCTACCGACAGGGTCGATCTACGGTGAGCAGTTCTTC.

The CDR3 loop reads CASSFGVSLGEKLFF. The DNA for the CDR3 is TGTGCCAGCAGCTTCGGGGTCTCCCTCGGTGAAAAACTGTTTTTT. The rearrangement links TRBV7-9 to TRBJ1-4; D gene ambiguous. CDR1 is SEHNR, CDR2 FQNEAQ, per germline (reference sequence). This CDR3 has 15 amino acids. The V end lost 3 bases, the J end lost 7 bases, and 15 bases lay between the germline ends.

The chain is built from TRBV12-3 or TRBV12-4 and TRBJ2-1; TRBD1 is a possible D gene (6 bases). V shed 3 bases and J shed 10 bases, with 22 bases lying between them. This CDR3 is built from 16 residues. DNA for the CDR3: TGTGCCAGCAGTTTCCGGGACATATGGGGGTTTGGGGAGCAGTTCTTC. This translates into CASSFRDIWGFGEQFF.

Only a few counts were recorded for this clonotype. The chain joins TRBV4-1 to TRBJ2-7; perhaps TRBD2 as D (6 bases). The CDR3 runs to 15 residues. Germline V gene lookup returns CDR1 MGHRA and CDR2 YSYEKL. V was clipped by 0 bases and J by 3 bases, with 12 bases between them. The CDR3 region has the DNA TGCGCCAGCAGCCAAGATGTAGCGGAGGACTACGAGCAGTACTTC. This codes for CASSQDVAEDYEQYF.

This clonotype has only a few counts. This chain joins TRBV7-8 and TRBJ2-1; a possible D gene is TRBD1 (6 bases). This CDR3 is built from 16 residues. V was clipped by 5 bases and J by 1 base, with 15 bases between them. CDR1 and CDR2 (germline): SGHVS, FQNEAQ. This CDR3 is CASSPKWGQSYNEQFF. CDR3 nucleotide sequence: TGTGCCAGCAGCCCAAAGTGGGGGCAATCCTACAATGAGCAGTTCTTC.

The genes are TRBV12-3 or TRBV12-4 and TRBJ2-7, with a weak D call TRBD1 (6 bases). V lost 4 bases and J 2 bases, leaving 12 bases between the germline ends. The CDR3 contains 14 residues. The CDR3 DNA sequence: TGTGCCAGCAGTTCGACAGGTATTGCCTACGAGCAGTACTTC. Encoded protein: CASSSTGIAYEQYF.

The chain employs TRBV12-3 or TRBV12-4 and TRBJ2-1; D is undetermined. This CDR3 contains 12 residues. V lost 5 bases to trimming and J lost 7 bases, with 9 bases between them. CDR3 nucleotides: TGTGCCAGCAGTCAAATAGGGAATGAGCAGTTCTTC. Protein sequence: CASSQIGNEQFF.

The sample holds a few counts of this clonotype. The J gene is TRBJ2-7, the V gene TRBV4-2; TRBD2 agrees at 10 bases. Germline CDR1 and CDR2: LGHNA and YNFKEQ. CDR3 length: 15 residues. The V gene end was trimmed by 0 bases and the J gene end by 4 bases; junction bases not matched to a gene: 3. In nucleotides, the CDR3 is TGTGCCAGCAGCCAAGAAGATAGCGGGGGGTACGAGCAGTACTTC. This codes for CASSQEDSGGYEQYF.

The rearrangement uses TRBV5-1 and TRBJ1-2, with D hard to call. The V gene's germline CDR1 is SGHRS and CDR2 YFSETQ. The CDR3 length is 12 residues. Trimming pared 4 bases from V and 0 bases from J, leaving 4 bases between. The CDR3 loop reads CASSGSNYGYTF. The CDR3, as DNA: TGCGCCAGCAGCGGATCTAACTATGGCTACACCTTC.

The rearrangement uses TRBV12-3 or TRBV12-4 and TRBJ2-3; D is unresolved. V was cut by 6 bases and J by 8 bases, with 12 bases left in between. This CDR3 has 12 residues. As DNA, the CDR3 is TGTGCCAGCAGCAGCAACTCTGCTACGCAGTATTTT. This codes for CASSSNSATQYF.

In its sample, this clonotype was seen a few times. This rearrangement joins TRBV12-3 or TRBV12-4 to TRBJ1-2, with D tentatively TRBD1 (5 bases). The germline V and J ends were trimmed by 8 bases and 0 bases, with 13 bases remaining between them. The CDR3 sequence is 14 residues long. The CDR3 protein is CASFGGTSNYGYTF. CDR3 DNA: TGTGCCAGCTTCGGGGGAACCTCTAACTATGGCTACACCTTC.